This section outlines one T cell receptor beta chain sequence together with its context. Profiled with immunoSEQ multiplex PCR; TCRdb holds only in-frame clones, not every one. The sample has under 150,000 clones; 84% are singletons. The sample belongs to a study of blood T cell repertoires in COVID-19. About the research overall: Samples taken during acute and convalescent COVID-19 were collected in the United States, Italy and Spain. T cells, B-cell-depleted T cells, or PBMCs provided the cDNA or gDNA that served as material.

CDR1 is SNHLY and CDR2 is FYNNEI in the germline V gene. The CDR3 is 15 amino acids. Trimming took 6 bases from V and 7 from J, leaving 18 bases between them. The chain couples TRBV2 to TRBJ1-4; possible D gene TRBD1, 6 bases. The specimen sequenced was peripheral blood. This sequence originates from a woman in her 40s with acute or convalescent COVID-19. The CDR3 protein is CASRPGGRGLEKLFF. The CDR3 nucleotides read TGTGCCAGCAGGCCCGGGGGGCGCGGACTTGAAAAACTGTTTTTT.